This is a list of T cell receptor beta chains from one sample in a study of T cells in localized non-small cell lung cancer. Sequenced by immunoSEQ multiplex PCR; TCRdb stores in-frame clones only, minus some. The repertoire holds tens of thousands of clones, about 87% seen once, with 15% in the top ten. The source was peripheral blood, collected before any cancer treatment. All receptors derive from a man between 35 and 75 years old with stage I squamous cell lung carcinoma. The CDR3 runs from the conserved cysteine through the conserved F or W. A D gene is named only where the DNA matches it firmly. Size is stated for part of the rows, as once, few or many counts, or as a class when the clone is expanded.

CDR3aa,CDR3nt,v_gene,j_gene,d_gene,len,abundance
CASSSFRGTQYF,TGTGCCAGCAGCTCATTCCGGGGGACCCAGTACTTC,TRBV7-9,TRBJ2-5,.,12,.
CASSPQGPNSNQPQHF,TGTGCCAGCAGCCCACAGGGGCCGAATAGCAATCAGCCCCAGCATTTT,TRBV7-2,TRBJ1-5,TRBD1,16,.
CAWSVGVRETQYF,TGTGCCTGGAGTGTCGGGGTTCGGGAGACCCAGTACTTC,TRBV30,TRBJ2-5,.,13,.
CASSEPRKGAGYGYTF,TGTGCCAGCAGTGAACCCCGGAAGGGGGCAGGGTATGGCTACACCTTC,TRBV6-1,TRBJ1-2,TRBD1,16,.
CASSYPGSPQFF,TGTGCCAGCAGTTACCCCGGGTCCCCGCAGTTCTTC,TRBV6-5,TRBJ2-1,.,12,.
CASSLGQGRNTEAFF,TGTGCCAGCTCACTCGGACAGGGAAGGAACACTGAAGCTTTCTTT,TRBV18,TRBJ1-1,TRBD1,15,.
CASSLKEAGELFF,TGCGCCAGCAGCTTAAAAGAGGCCGGGGAGCTGTTTTTT,TRBV5-1,TRBJ2-2,.,13,.
CASTISDNEQFF,TGTGCCAGCACCATTAGTGACAATGAGCAGTTCTTC,TRBV2,TRBJ2-1,.,12,.
CASSPSGQGAIATNEKLFF,TGTGCCAGCAGCCCGTCGGGACAGGGGGCTATTGCAACTAATGAAAAACTGTTTTTT,TRBV5-6,TRBJ1-4,TRBD1,19,.
CASSSRVYEQYF,TGTGCCAGCAGCTCCAGGGTCTACGAGCAGTACTTC,TRBV6-6,TRBJ2-7,.,12,once
CASSLVGATNEKLFF,TGTGCCAGCAGCTTAGTGGGGGCAACTAATGAAAAACTGTTTTTT,TRBV7-8,TRBJ1-4,.,15,.
CASSPPGGPEKLFF,TGTGCCAGCAGCCCCCCCGGAGGTCCTGAAAAACTGTTTTTT,TRBV7-2,TRBJ1-4,.,14,once
CASRSGGSGANVLTF,TGTGCCAGCAGGTCGGGGGGCTCTGGGGCCAACGTCCTGACTTTC,TRBV6-1,TRBJ2-6,TRBD2,15,once
CASSQTGQGYHGYTF,TGTGCCAGCAGCCAAACAGGACAGGGGTACCATGGCTACACCTTC,TRBV28,TRBJ1-2,TRBD1,15,.
CASSLSTVQETQYF,TGTGCCAGCAGCTTATCGACAGTACAAGAGACCCAGTACTTC,TRBV11-2,TRBJ2-5,.,14,.
CASSYNGDYGYTF,TGTGCCAGCAGTTACAATGGGGACTATGGCTACACCTTC,TRBV6-6,TRBJ1-2,.,13,.
CASTRGSDQPQHF,TGTGCCTCGACCCGGGGGAGCGATCAGCCCCAGCATTTT,TRBV10-3,TRBJ1-5,.,13,once
CASSLSTGGSTEAFF,TGTGCCAGCAGCTTATCTACAGGGGGAAGTACTGAAGCTTTCTTT,TRBV7-3,TRBJ1-1,TRBD1,15,.
CASSPSRTRNTEAFF,TGTGCCAGCAGCCCAAGCAGGACCAGGAACACTGAAGCTTTCTTT,TRBV7-9,TRBJ1-1,.,15,.
CASSLMMGSGMSNEQFF,TGTGCCAGCAGCTTAATGATGGGGTCAGGTATGAGCAATGAGCAGTTCTTC,TRBV7-9,TRBJ2-1,.,17,few
CASSTLVSTEAFF,TGTGCCAGCAGTACGCTGGTGAGCACTGAAGCTTTCTTT,TRBV6-5,TRBJ1-1,.,13,.
CASSGVRGGAGELFF,TGTGCCAGCAGTGGAGTGAGGGGTGGCGCCGGGGAGCTGTTTTTT,TRBV28,TRBJ2-2,.,15,.
CASSLPGTGTYEQYF,TGTGCCAGCTCGCTTCCTGGGACAGGAACCTACGAGCAGTACTTC,TRBV18,TRBJ2-7,TRBD1,15,.
CASSLAGQNSGNTIYF,TGCGCCAGCAGCTTGGCAGGGCAAAACTCTGGAAACACCATATATTTT,TRBV5-1,TRBJ1-3,.,16,.
CASSLFTGGFSGANVLTF,TGTGCCAGCAGTTTATTTACAGGGGGGTTCTCTGGGGCCAACGTCCTGACTTTC,TRBV28,TRBJ2-6,TRBD1,18,.
CASSLFTRKNTEAFF,TGTGCCAGCAGCTTATTTACTCGGAAGAACACTGAAGCTTTCTTT,TRBV7-9,TRBJ1-1,.,15,.
CASSSKGSAANEKLFF,TGTGCCAGCAGCTCCAAGGGCTCGGCGGCTAATGAAAAACTGTTTTTT,TRBV5-8,TRBJ1-4,.,16,.
CASSSQASNTEAFF,TGCGCCAGCAGCTCCCAGGCATCGAACACTGAAGCTTTCTTT,TRBV5-1,TRBJ1-1,.,14,.
CASSFGASEETQYF,TGCGCCAGCAGCTTCGGGGCCTCCGAGGAGACCCAGTACTTC,TRBV5-1,TRBJ2-5,.,14,.
CASSLGLGGYGYTF,TGCGCCAGCAGCTTGGGGTTGGGGGGCTATGGCTACACCTTC,TRBV5-1,TRBJ1-2,.,14,.
CASSLLRTGQGISYEQYF,TGTGCCAGCAGTTTATTACGAACTGGACAGGGAATTTCCTACGAGCAGTACTTC,TRBV27,TRBJ2-7,TRBD1,18,.
CASSLGGGGYSYNSPLHF,TGTGCCAGCAGCTTAGGGGGCGGGGGTTACTCCTATAATTCACCCCTCCACTTT,TRBV7-2,TRBJ1-6,.,18,.
CASSPYAGLEENIQYF,TGTGCCAGCTCACCATATGCGGGACTGGAGGAAAACATTCAGTACTTC,TRBV18,TRBJ2-4,.,16,few
CATSSGLMNTEAFF,TGTGCCACCTCCTCCGGGCTCATGAACACTGAAGCTTTCTTT,TRBV6-1,TRBJ1-1,.,14,.
CASSLSSTTFVLHF,TGTGCCAGCAGCTTATCCTCGACAACTTTCGTCCTCCACTTT,TRBV7-2,TRBJ1-6,.,14,.
CASSPAGGATDTQYF,TGTGCCAGCTCACCGGCAGGGGGCGCAACAGATACGCAGTATTTT,TRBV18,TRBJ2-3,TRBD1,15,.